This entry is about one T cell receptor (beta chain). Sequenced by immunoSEQ multiplex PCR; TCRdb stores in-frame clones only, minus some. Among about 93,000 clones listed, about three quarters were seen once. The sample originates from a study of PD-1 blockade in classical Hodgkin lymphoma. This CDR3 is 13 amino acids long. CDR1 and CDR2 (germline): SGHTA, FQGNSA. V was shortened by 5 bases and J by 3 bases, with 7 bases between the two germline ends. Time point given: cycle 4 day 1 (C4D1), after six to seven weeks of nivolumab. Exposure to brentuximab vedotin varied, and each patient had relapsed following autologous stem cell transplantation.

This chain connects TRBV7-2 to TRBJ1-4; D ambiguous. The input for sequencing was peripheral blood mononuclear cells (PBMCs), taken before the fourth cycle of nivolumab. The sequence was collected from a human donor with classical Hodgkin lymphoma. CDR3 region: CASSPGPNEKLFF. The CDR3 DNA is TGTGCCAGCAGCCCCGGACCTAATGAAAAACTGTTTTTT.